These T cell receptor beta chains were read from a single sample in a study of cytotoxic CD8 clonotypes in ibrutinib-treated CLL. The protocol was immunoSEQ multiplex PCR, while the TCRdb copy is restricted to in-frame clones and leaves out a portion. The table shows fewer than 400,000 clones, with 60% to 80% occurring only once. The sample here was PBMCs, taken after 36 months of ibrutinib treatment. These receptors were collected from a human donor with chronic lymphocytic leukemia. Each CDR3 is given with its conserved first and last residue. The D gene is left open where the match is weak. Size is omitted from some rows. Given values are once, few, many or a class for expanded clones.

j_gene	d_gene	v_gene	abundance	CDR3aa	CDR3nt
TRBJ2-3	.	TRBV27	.	CASSLEYHTDTQYF	TGTGCCAGCAGTTTAGAGTACCACACAGATACGCAGTATTTT
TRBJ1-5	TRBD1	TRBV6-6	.	CASSEGQPYRPQHF	TGTGCCAGCAGTGAGGGACAGCCGTATCGGCCCCAGCATTTT
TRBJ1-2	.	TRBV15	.	CATSRGTASNYGYTF	TGTGCCACCAGCAGAGGGACGGCTTCTAACTATGGCTACACCTTC
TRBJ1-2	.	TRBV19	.	CASSNPGHNYGYTF	TGTGCCAGTAGTAACCCGGGACACAACTATGGCTACACCTTC
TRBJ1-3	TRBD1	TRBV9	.	CASSVGAGGRGGNTIYF	TGTGCCAGCAGCGTAGGGGCAGGGGGCCGCGGCGGAAACACCATATATTTT
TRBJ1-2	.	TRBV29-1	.	CSAGLGYGYTF	TGCAGCGCAGGGCTGGGCTATGGCTACACCTTC
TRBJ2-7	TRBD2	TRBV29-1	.	CSVSGRAGEQYF	TGCAGCGTTAGCGGGAGGGCCGGAGAGCAGTACTTC
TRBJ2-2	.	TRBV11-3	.	CASSFGGKNTGELFF	TGTGCCAGCAGCTTCGGCGGAAAAAACACCGGGGAGCTGTTTTTT
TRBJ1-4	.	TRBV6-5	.	CASSYSIREQMFF	TGTGCCAGCAGTTACTCGATAAGGGAACAAATGTTTTTT
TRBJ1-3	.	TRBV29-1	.	CSVVPGSGNTIYF	TGCAGCGTTGTCCCAGGGTCTGGAAACACCATATATTTT
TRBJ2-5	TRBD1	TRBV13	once	CASSERQGPETQYF	TGTGCCAGCAGCGAACGACAGGGCCCAGAGACCCAGTACTTC
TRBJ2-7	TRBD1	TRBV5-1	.	CASRSGQGGNAYEQYF	TGCGCCAGCAGGTCGGGACAGGGGGGCAATGCCTACGAGCAGTACTTC
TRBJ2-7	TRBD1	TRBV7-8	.	CASSLGTGIEQYF	TGTGCCAGCAGCCTCGGGACAGGGATCGAGCAGTACTTC
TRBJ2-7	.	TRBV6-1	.	CASSAVRHSYEQYF	TGTGCCAGCAGCGCCGTGAGGCACTCCTACGAGCAGTACTTC
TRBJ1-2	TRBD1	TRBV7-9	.	CASSPQGDPVRGYTF	TGTGCCAGCAGCCCCCAGGGGGACCCAGTTCGAGGCTACACCTTC
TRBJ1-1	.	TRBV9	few	CASGQGNTEAFF	TGTGCCAGCGGCCAGGGGAACACTGAAGCTTTCTTT
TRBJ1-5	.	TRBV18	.	CASSPLGQPQHF	TGTGCCAGCTCACCACTGGGGCAGCCCCAGCATTTT
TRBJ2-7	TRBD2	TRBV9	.	CASSVTPGGDEQYF	TGTGCCAGCAGCGTAACCCCGGGAGGGGACGAGCAGTACTTC
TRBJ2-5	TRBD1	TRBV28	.	CASSSPGTAKETQYF	TGTGCCAGCAGCTCCCCCGGGACAGCAAAAGAGACCCAGTACTTC
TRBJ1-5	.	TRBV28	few	CASSRPGPQPQHF	TGTGCCAGCAGTCGGCCCGGTCCTCAGCCCCAGCATTTT
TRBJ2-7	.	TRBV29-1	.	CSARQSSYEQYF	TGCAGCGCTAGACAGTCTTCCTACGAGCAGTACTTC
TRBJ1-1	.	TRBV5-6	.	CASSLGWLNTEAFF	TGTGCCAGCAGCTTGGGGTGGCTTAACACTGAAGCTTTCTTT
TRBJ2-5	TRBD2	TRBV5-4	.	CASSFRSVGRGQETQYF	TGTGCCAGCAGCTTTCGCAGTGTCGGGAGGGGTCAAGAGACCCAGTACTTC
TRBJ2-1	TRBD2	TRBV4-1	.	CASSPGLAGVNEQFF	TGCGCCAGCAGCCCGGGACTAGCGGGAGTAAATGAGCAGTTCTTC
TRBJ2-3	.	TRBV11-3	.	CASSWGHGDTQYF	TGTGCCAGCAGTTGGGGCCACGGGGATACGCAGTATTTT
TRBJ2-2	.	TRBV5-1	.	CASSLGHANTGELFF	TGCGCCAGCAGCTTGGGACACGCCAACACCGGGGAGCTGTTTTTT
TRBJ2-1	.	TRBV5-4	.	CASSLAVGSGRDYNEQFF	TGTGCCAGCAGCTTGGCCGTCGGTAGCGGAAGGGATTACAATGAGCAGTTCTTC
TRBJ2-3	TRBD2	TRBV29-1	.	CSVAGGTSETDTQYF	TGCAGCGTCGCAGGAGGGACTAGCGAAACAGATACGCAGTATTTT
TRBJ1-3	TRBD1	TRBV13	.	CASSFQGTGRNTIYF	TGTGCCAGCAGCTTCCAAGGGACAGGGAGAAACACCATATATTTT
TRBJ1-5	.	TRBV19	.	CASSIKGGRWNQPQHF	TGTGCCAGTAGTATTAAAGGGGGTCGATGGAATCAGCCCCAGCATTTT
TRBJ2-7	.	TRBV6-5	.	CASSYLGVYGYEQYF	TGTGCCAGCAGTTACCTAGGCGTGTATGGGTATGAGCAGTACTTC
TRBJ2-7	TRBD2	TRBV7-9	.	CAGEGLASYEQYF	TGTGCCGGCGAGGGACTAGCCTCCTACGAGCAGTACTTC
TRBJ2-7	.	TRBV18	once	CASSPQNVLVSYEQYF	TGTGCCAGCTCACCACAGAACGTACTAGTTTCCTACGAGCAGTACTTC
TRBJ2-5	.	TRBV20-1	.	CSAGVETQYF	TGCAGTGCTGGTGTGGAGACCCAGTACTTC
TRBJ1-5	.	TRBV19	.	CASSIDPASYSNQPQHF	TGTGCCAGTAGTATCGACCCCGCATCCTATAGCAATCAGCCCCAGCATTTT
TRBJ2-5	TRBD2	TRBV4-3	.	CASSHGLVQETQYF	TGCGCCAGCAGCCACGGACTAGTCCAAGAGACCCAGTACTTC
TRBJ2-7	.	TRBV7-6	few	CASMGEIGSGQYF	TGTGCCAGCATGGGGGAGATCGGCTCGGGACAGTACTTC
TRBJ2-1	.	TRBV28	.	CASSLVADSYNEQFF	TGTGCCAGCAGTTTAGTTGCGGACTCCTACAATGAGCAGTTCTTC
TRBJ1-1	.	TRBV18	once	CASSSWGQNTEAFF	TGTGCCAGCTCATCGTGGGGGCAGAACACTGAAGCTTTCTTT
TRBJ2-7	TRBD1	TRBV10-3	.	CASAGTGTREQYF	TGTGCCAGCGCCGGGACAGGGACTCGCGAGCAGTACTTC
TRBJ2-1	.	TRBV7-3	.	CASSRVGERSYNEQFF	TGTGCCAGCAGCCGTGTGGGGGAGCGCTCCTACAATGAGCAGTTCTTC
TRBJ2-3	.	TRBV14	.	CASSQFGSTDTQYF	TGTGCCAGCAGCCAGTTTGGGTCCACAGATACGCAGTATTTT
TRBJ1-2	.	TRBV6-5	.	CASSLVGGYTF	TGTGCCAGCAGTTTGGTCGGAGGCTACACCTTC
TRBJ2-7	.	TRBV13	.	CASSYRGGTRESYEQYF	TGTGCCAGCAGCTATAGGGGCGGGACAAGGGAATCCTACGAGCAGTACTTC
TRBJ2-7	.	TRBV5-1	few	CASSLSVAVPSYEQYF	TGCGCCAGCAGCTTGAGTGTGGCAGTCCCTTCCTACGAGCAGTACTTC
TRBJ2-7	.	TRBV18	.	CASSPPNSYEQYF	TGTGCCAGCTCACCACCTAACTCCTACGAGCAGTACTTC
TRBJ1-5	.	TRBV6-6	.	CASSYEYSGPQHF	TGTGCCAGCAGTTACGAGTACTCGGGGCCCCAGCATTTT
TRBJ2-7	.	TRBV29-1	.	CSVGHIYEQYF	TGCAGCGTGGGACATATCTACGAGCAGTACTTC
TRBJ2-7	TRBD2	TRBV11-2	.	CASSLKLAGVGEQYF	TGTGCCAGCAGCTTAAAACTAGCGGGAGTTGGCGAGCAGTACTTC
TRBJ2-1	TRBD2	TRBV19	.	CATRGRLAGNGGEQFF	TGTGCCACCCGTGGGCGTCTAGCGGGGAACGGTGGTGAGCAGTTCTTC
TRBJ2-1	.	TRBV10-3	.	CAMGSYNEQFF	TGTGCGATGGGATCCTACAATGAGCAGTTCTTC
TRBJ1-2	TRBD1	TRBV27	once	CASGTPGQTYGYTF	TGTGCCAGTGGGACCCCGGGACAGACGTATGGCTACACCTTC
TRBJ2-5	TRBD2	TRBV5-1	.	CASSFGGRARETQYF	TGCGCCAGCAGCTTTGGAGGGAGGGCCAGAGAGACCCAGTACTTC
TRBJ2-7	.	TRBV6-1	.	CASSEDYTYEQYF	TGTGCCAGCAGTGAGGACTACACCTACGAGCAGTACTTC